This T cell receptor beta chain originates from a study of blood T cell repertoires in COVID-19. Looking at the study overall: From the United States, Italy and Spain came samples of acute and convalescent COVID-19. The cDNA or gDNA used as material had been derived from T cells, B-cell-depleted T cells, or PBMCs.

V lost 0 bases to trimming and J lost 0 bases, with 6 bases between them. This CDR3 has 14 residues. Germline assignment: CDR1 SGHRS and CDR2 YFSETQ. This clone has more than one count but fewer than ten. Authors' data handling: Amplification from reference gene primers served as the basis for estimated nucleated cell counts. Data came from immunoSEQ multiplex PCR; TCRdb stores just in-frame clones and leaves some out. Clonal size and the V and J genes are those of that table, whereas D and trimming came from the DNA. The sample carries about 39,000 clones, around 87% recorded once. Sequenced sample: peripheral blood. This chain connects TRBV5-1 to TRBJ1-1; D gene ambiguous. The sequence was collected from a man aged 50 to 59 with active or convalescent COVID-19. The DNA for the CDR3 is TGCGCCAGCAGCTTGGTCAGTATGAACACTGAAGCTTTCTTT. Translated, it gives CASSLVSMNTEAFF.